The 20 T cell receptor beta chains in this list originate from one sample, sequenced in a study of T cell responses to AZD1222 COVID-19 vaccine. Clones were read by immunoSEQ multiplex PCR, and TCRdb kept only the in-frame ones, dropping some. The data contain 100,000 to 150,000 clones, around 86% of them singletons. Sequencing was performed on peripheral blood, taken on day 0 of AZD1222 vaccination. Every receptor here comes from an adult in good health.

In this sample, this clone turned up a few times. The chain combines TRBV7-9 with TRBJ1-1; maybe TRBD1 (5 bases). The length of the CDR3 is 14 residues. Trimming took 2 bases from V and 4 from J, leaving 11 bases between them. Looked up from germline, CDR1 is SEHNR and CDR2 is FQNEAQ (reference sequence). As DNA, the CDR3 is TGTGCCAGCAGCTTACAGGGAAGGTTCACTGAAGCTTTCTTT. Translated: CASSLQGRFTEAFF. The full variable domain, its missing parts supplied by reference TRBV7-9 and TRBJ1-1, is DTGVSQNPRHKITKRGQNVTFRCDPISEHNRLYWYRQTLGQGPEFLTYFQNEAQLEKSRLLSDRFSAERPKGSFSTLEIQRTEQGDSAMYLCASSLQGRFTEAFFGQGTRLTVV.

CDR3: CASSLPQATQYF. Here the CDR3 DNA reads TGCGCCAGCAGCCTTCCCCAGGCTACGCAGTATTTT. This chain links TRBV5-1 with TRBJ2-3; no clear D gene. CDR3 length: 12 residues. In germline, CDR1 is SGHRS, CDR2 YFSETQ. V was shortened by 4 bases and J by 8 bases, with 11 bases between the two germline ends.

The chain carries TRBV5-1 and TRBJ1-1, with unresolved D. The CDR3 is made up of 14 amino acids. Trimming removed 4 bases at V and 4 bases at J, with 14 bases between. CDR1 is SGHRS and CDR2 is YFSETQ in the germline V gene. The CDR3 DNA sequence: TGCGCCAGCAGCCGCGACCCCGGCGGCACTGAAGCTTTCTTT. It is translated as CASSRDPGGTEAFF. Together with reference TRBV5-1 and TRBJ1-1, the CDR3 gives the full variable domain: KAGVTQTPRYLIKTRGQQVTLSCSPISGHRSVSWYQQTPGQGLQFLFEYFSETQRNKGNFPGRFSGRQFSNSRSEMNVSTLELGDSALYLCASSRDPGGTEAFFGQGTRLTVV.

V is TRBV2 and J is TRBJ2-7; perhaps TRBD1 as D (7 bases). CDR1 is SNHLY, CDR2 FYNNEI, per germline. V was cut by 6 bases and J by 5 bases, with 23 bases left in between. CDR3 size: 16 residues. The CDR3 protein is CASRYSPSGGLDEQYF. The DNA of the CDR3 is TGTGCCAGCAGATACTCACCTTCAGGGGGGCTGGACGAGCAGTACTTC.

The chain carries TRBV28 and TRBJ2-7; 9 nucleotides align to TRBD1. The CDR3 loop spans 12 amino acids. The trim removed 4 bases at V and 6 bases at J, leaving 1 base unmatched. The germline CDR1 and CDR2 sequences are MDHEN and SYDVKM. The CDR3 spells CASSSDRGEQYF. CDR3 nucleotides: TGTGCCAGCAGTTCGGACAGGGGCGAGCAGTACTTC.

The rearrangement links TRBV6-5 to TRBJ1-4; D uncertain. The length of the CDR3 is 14 residues. V shed 6 bases and J shed 0 bases, with 8 bases lying between them. The germline V gene has CDR1 MNHEY and CDR2 SVGAGI. CDR3 nucleotides: TGTGCCAGCAGCCGGGTGGCAACTAATGAAAAACTGTTTTTT. It is translated as CASSRVATNEKLFF.

The chain links TRBV28 to TRBJ1-1; D may be TRBD1 (5 bases). The CDR3 runs to 13 residues. The germline V and J ends were trimmed by 8 bases and 1 base, with 11 bases remaining between them. CDR1 and CDR2 (germline): MDHEN, SYDVKM. CDR3 DNA sequence: TGTGCCAGCGAGAGACAGAAGAACACTGAAGCTTTCTTT. It is translated as CASERQKNTEAFF.

V usage is TRBV6-5 and J usage is TRBJ2-1, with TRBD2 matching over 13 bases. Germline V gene data show CDR1 as MNHEY and CDR2 as SVGAGI. The CDR3 has 15 amino acids. The junction had 8 bases not matched to a gene; V was cut back by 7 bases and J by 8 bases. CDR3 coding DNA: TGTGCCAGCACCCTCACTAGCGGGGGGGCCGATGAGCAGTTCTTC. Protein product: CASTLTSGGADEQFF.

The chain carries TRBV19 and TRBJ2-7, with D unclear. Germline CDR1 LNHDA, CDR2 SQIVND (reference sequence). This CDR3 spans 13 amino acids. CDR3 loop: CVINVASSYEQYF. Here the CDR3 DNA reads TGTGTCATAAATGTGGCTTCCTCCTACGAGCAGTACTTC.

This clone was detected a few times. V is TRBV6-5 and J is TRBJ2-3; maybe TRBD1 (5 bases). In germline, CDR1 is MNHEY, CDR2 SVGAGI. The CDR3 extends over 14 amino acids. Trimming pared 2 bases from V and 6 bases from J, leaving 12 bases between. The CDR3 loop reads CASSYVRGRDTQYF. The CDR3 DNA sequence: TGTGCCAGCAGTTACGTAAGGGGCAGGGATACGCAGTATTTT.

The rearrangement uses TRBV28 and TRBJ1-1, with D uncertain. This CDR3 region has 12 residues. Trimming pared 3 bases from V and 10 bases from J, leaving 12 bases between. CDR1 and CDR2 from the germline V gene are MDHEN and SYDVKM. The CDR3 loop is CASSFQGFAAFF. As DNA, the CDR3 is TGTGCCAGCAGTTTCCAAGGGTTCGCAGCTTTCTTT.

The rearrangement joins TRBV4-2 to TRBJ2-2; D unresolved. Deletions cut 1 base from V and 4 bases from J, with 7 bases between. The CDR3 runs 14 residues. Germline CDR1 and CDR2: LGHNA and YNFKEQ. As DNA, the CDR3 is TGTGCCAGCAGCCAAGGCGTTGGCACCGGGGAGCTGTTTTTT. Its protein is CASSQGVGTGELFF.

The chain combines TRBV9 with TRBJ2-1; D is possibly TRBD2 (6 bases). Per germline, CDR1 SGDLS and CDR2 YYNGEE. There are 15 residues in the CDR3. V lost 5 bases to trimming and J lost 0 bases, with 12 bases between them. CDR3 coding DNA: TGTGCCAGCAGGCCCGGGGGAGGCTCCTACAATGAGCAGTTCTTC. Translated: CASRPGGGSYNEQFF.

This chain links TRBV12-3 or TRBV12-4 with TRBJ2-1; D uncertain. Deletions cut 0 bases from V and 8 bases from J, with 2 bases between. The CDR3 runs 11 residues. For the CDR3, the DNA is TGTGCCAGCAGTTTAGCTTATGAGCAGTTCTTC. Protein product: CASSLAYEQFF.

This rearrangement joins TRBV11-3 to TRBJ2-7; D possibly corresponds to TRBD1 (6 bases). The CDR3 loop spans 15 amino acids. Germline CDR1 and CDR2: SGHNT and YENEEA. The ends were cut back, 5 bases at V and 1 base at J, with 15 bases in the middle. The CDR3 region is CASSKRTDGSYEQYF. The CDR3, as DNA: TGTGCCAGCAGCAAGAGGACAGATGGGTCCTACGAGCAGTACTTC.

The chain combines TRBV13 with TRBJ1-2, with 11 bases that match TRBD1. The germline V gene encodes CDR1 PRHDT and CDR2 FYEKMQ (reference sequence). The ends lost 5 bases at V and 4 bases at J; junction bases unmatched: 9. The CDR3 totals 16 residues. The CDR3 nucleotides are TGTGCCAGCAGCAGGGACAGGGGGGTTGACGGCTATGGCTACACCTTC. Translated, it gives CASSRDRGVDGYGYTF.

DNA for the CDR3: TGTGCCAGTAGTGACTACCACTTGACCGGGACGGATTACTACGAGCAGTACTTC. Its translation is CASSDYHLTGTDYYEQYF. The chain links TRBV19 to TRBJ2-7; D is possibly TRBD1 or TRBD2 (5 bases each). The CDR3 is 18 residues long. V was trimmed by 5 bases and J by 3 bases, leaving 26 bases between them. Germline V gene data show CDR1 as LNHDA and CDR2 as SQIVND (reference sequence).

This chain links TRBV10-3 with TRBJ2-7; D is unresolved. V dropped 10 bases and J dropped 2 bases, with 18 bases sitting between them. The length of the CDR3 is 14 residues. Germline CDR1 ENHRY, CDR2 SYGVKD. This chain's CDR3 is CATDPGRTAYEQYF. Written as DNA, the CDR3 is TGTGCCACCGACCCCGGACGGACGGCCTACGAGCAGTACTTC.

This chain joins TRBV10-3 and TRBJ1-3; D is unresolved. This CDR3 spans 17 amino acids. Germline-derived CDR1 and CDR2 are ENHRY and SYGVKD. The V end was cut by 2 bases, the J end by 4 bases, with 18 bases between. The CDR3 loop is CAISEQESPWGGNTIYF. The CDR3 nucleotides are TGTGCCATCAGTGAGCAAGAGTCTCCCTGGGGAGGAAACACCATATATTTT.

The V call is TRBV6-2 or TRBV6-3, the J call TRBJ1-1; D gene uncertain. V was cut by 5 bases and J by 4 bases, with 14 bases left in between. The CDR3 has 14 residues. Germline CDR1 reads MNHEY; CDR2 reads SVGEGT. CDR3 protein: CASSDFGGLTEAFF. The DNA of the CDR3 is TGTGCCAGCAGTGACTTTGGTGGGCTCACTGAAGCTTTCTTT.